Each of the 20 T cell receptor beta chains below was sequenced from the same sample in a study of T cells after yellow fever vaccination. TCRdb reprocessed the 5' RACE reads with MiXCR, giving one entry per CDR3 protein. The sample yields a few hundred thousand distinct CDR3 sequences, roughly 4.8% seen once. Specimen: CD4+ T cells sorted from PBMCs, collected on the day of the yellow fever booster vaccination. Source of these receptors: a man aged 18 to 35 who received the YFV17D yellow fever vaccine.

This clonotype was observed a few times. V and J are TRBV5-1 and TRBJ1-2, with 7 bases lining up with TRBD1. V shed 4 bases and J 8 bases; nucleotides not matched to a gene: 11. The CDR3 consists of 14 residues. In germline, CDR1 is SGHRS, CDR2 YFSETQ. The CDR3 is CASSPGDRAGGYTF. In DNA form, the CDR3 reads TGCGCCAGCAGCCCGGGCGACAGGGCTGGCGGCTACACCTTC.

This clonotype has more than one count but fewer than ten. The CDR3 spells CASSLGDRAFSGNTIYF. The DNA of the CDR3 is TGTGCCAGCAGCTTGGGGGACAGGGCCTTCTCTGGAAACACCATATATTTT. The V gene is TRBV5-8, the J gene TRBJ1-3; 9 nucleotides agree with TRBD1. Per germline, CDR1 SGHTS and CDR2 YDEGEE. J was trimmed by 0 bases and V by 0 bases; bases with no gene match: 4. The CDR3 is 17 amino acids.

The CDR3 here is CASSEAYGDPYNQPQHF. CDR3 nucleotides: TGTGCCAGCAGTGAAGCTTACGGGGACCCCTATAATCAGCCCCAGCATTTT. V usage is TRBV2 and J usage is TRBJ1-5; tentatively, D is TRBD1 (5 bases). Trimming left V 0 bases short and J 4 bases short, with 16 bases between. Germline lookup yields CDR1 SNHLY and CDR2 FYNNEI. This CDR3 region has 17 residues.

This clonotype was observed a few times. The CDR3: CASRRPRETQYF. The CDR3 DNA is TGCGCCAGCAGAAGGCCCCGCGAGACCCAGTACTTC. This sequence joins TRBV5-1 and TRBJ2-5, with D unclear. The CDR3 loop spans 12 amino acids. V lost 5 bases to trimming and J lost 5 bases, with 10 bases between them. In germline, CDR1 is SGHRS, CDR2 YFSETQ. Combining the CDR3 with reference TRBV5-1 and TRBJ2-5 gives the whole variable domain KAGVTQTPRYLIKTRGQQVTLSCSPISGHRSVSWYQQTPGQGLQFLFEYFSETQRNKGNFPGRFSGRQFSNSRSEMNVSTLELGDSALYLCASRRPRETQYFGPGTRLLVL.

This clonotype was seen a few times. V is TRBV19 and J is TRBJ2-5; the D gene is possibly TRBD2 (7 bases). Trimming removed 2 bases from V and 3 bases from J, with 10 bases in between. CDR3 length: 14 residues. The germline V gene encodes CDR1 LNHDA and CDR2 SQIVND (reference sequence). In DNA, the CDR3 is TGTGCCAGTAGTATAAGGGGGGGCGAAGAGACCCAGTACTTC. It encodes CASSIRGGEETQYF.

This clonotype has at least ten counts. The V gene is TRBV5-1, the J gene TRBJ2-7; D remains ambiguous. The CDR3 covers 14 residues. The V and J ends lost 0 bases and 2 bases respectively, with 9 bases between them. Germline assignment: CDR1 SGHRS and CDR2 YFSETQ. The CDR3 is CASSLEAGPYEQYF. The CDR3 coding sequence is TGCGCCAGCAGCTTGGAGGCCGGTCCCTACGAGCAGTACTTC.

In this sample, this clonotype turned up many times. The chain combines TRBV7-3 with TRBJ2-3; D uncertain. V was pared by 1 base and J by 5 bases, with 10 bases between. This CDR3 is built from 14 residues. Per the germline V gene, CDR1 is SGHTA and CDR2 is FQGTGA. Here the CDR3 reads CASSLRSVGDTQYF. As DNA, the CDR3 is TGTGCCAGCAGCTTAAGATCCGTTGGAGATACGCAGTATTTT.

V is TRBV6-6 and J is TRBJ1-1; D call uncertain. The germline CDR1 and CDR2 sequences are MNHNY and SVGAGI (reference sequence). V was shortened by 2 bases and J by 3 bases, with 16 bases between the two germline ends. The CDR3 totals 16 residues. CDR3 in DNA: TGTGCCAGCAGTTACCCCTACCGTCGGGCCGACACTGAAGCTTTCTTT. Translation gives CASSYPYRRADTEAFF.

This clonotype was detected only a few times. The chain uses TRBV5-6 and TRBJ2-3; 9 bases line up with TRBD1. Germline V gene data show CDR1 as SGHDT and CDR2 as YYEEEE. Trimming cost V 7 bases and J 5 bases; bases outside gene matches: 8. The CDR3 has 14 residues. The CDR3 nucleotides read TGTGCCAGCGGACACAGGGGGCGCAGAGATACGCAGTATTTT. This gives the protein CASGHRGRRDTQYF.

This clonotype was counted ten times or more. The chain combines TRBV27 with TRBJ2-1; 9 bases line up with TRBD1. V shed 2 bases, J shed 8 bases, and the junction held 7 bases outside the gene matches. The CDR3 sequence is 15 residues long. Germline V gene lookup returns CDR1 MNHEY and CDR2 SMNVEV (reference sequence). This CDR3 reads CASSLRGTGLHEQFF. CDR3 nucleotides: TGTGCCAGCAGTTTAAGGGGGACAGGGTTACATGAGCAGTTCTTC.

V is TRBV5-1 and J is TRBJ1-4; possible D gene TRBD1, 6 bases. Germline CDR1 SGHRS, CDR2 YFSETQ. The CDR3 runs to 15 residues. V was pared by 0 bases and J by 8 bases, with 14 bases between. The CDR3 coding sequence is TGCGCCAGCAGCTTGGCGGCGGCAGGGGAGGAAAAACTGTTTTTT. It encodes CASSLAAAGEEKLFF.

This clonotype came up many times. The chain uses TRBV4-2 and TRBJ2-7; D assignment may be TRBD1 or TRBD2 (6 bases each). With 4 bases removed from V and 0 bases from J, the gap between germline ends came to 13 bases. The CDR3 consists of 15 residues. The V gene's germline CDR1 is LGHNA and CDR2 YNFKEQ. The CDR3 sequence is CASSLEGGSSYEQYF. The CDR3, as DNA: TGTGCCAGCAGCCTGGAAGGGGGGAGCTCCTACGAGCAGTACTTC.

The table lists this clonotype with a few counts. The V gene is TRBV6-5, the J gene TRBJ1-2; 7 bases are a match to TRBD1. V lost 7 bases, J lost 4 bases, and 27 bases stayed unmatched. The CDR3 is made up of 20 amino acids. CDR1 is MNHEY and CDR2 is SVGAGI in the germline V gene. CDR3 DNA sequence: TGTGCCAGCACCCCAGGGTCGGCAGGGGGAGTGGACGGTCGCGGCTATGGCTACACCTTC. Amino acids: CASTPGSAGGVDGRGYGYTF.

DNA of the CDR3: TGTGCCAGCAGGTCTGCGCTAGCGGGGTTTAATGAGCAGTTCTTC. Residues: CASRSALAGFNEQFF. The chain recombines TRBV27 with TRBJ2-1, with 9 bases matching TRBD2. Germline V gives CDR1 MNHEY, CDR2 SMNVEV (reference sequence). The CDR3 extends over 15 amino acids. The V gene end was trimmed by 6 bases and the J gene end by 7 bases; junction bases not matched to a gene: 10.

This chain uses TRBV7-9 with TRBJ1-2; 7 bases are shared with TRBD1. V lost 5 bases and J lost 6; bases outside the gene matches: 9. Germline V gives CDR1 SEHNR, CDR2 FQNEAQ (reference sequence). This CDR3 has 14 residues. This chain's CDR3 is CASSHNDRAHGYTF. CDR3 DNA: TGTGCCAGCAGCCATAATGACAGGGCCCATGGCTACACCTTC.

The chain recombines TRBV12-5 with TRBJ1-2, with D perhaps TRBD1 (5 bases). The V gene's germline CDR1 is LGHNT and CDR2 FRNRAP. CDR3 size: 15 residues. The V gene lost 0 bases and the J gene lost 3 bases, with 11 bases spanning the gap. This CDR3 reads CASGLVLGDHYGYTF. The CDR3 DNA is TGTGCTAGTGGTTTGGTACTGGGGGACCACTATGGCTACACCTTC.

The CDR3 spells CASRAGSSTDTQYF. The CDR3 DNA follows: TGTGCCAGCAGGGCGGGGTCTAGCACAGATACGCAGTATTTT. The J gene is TRBJ2-3, the V gene TRBV7-3, with a tentative D call TRBD2 (6 bases). V shed 6 bases and J shed 0 bases, with 10 bases lying between them. The germline V gene has CDR1 SGHTA and CDR2 FQGTGA. This CDR3 spans 14 amino acids.

The chain links TRBV7-6 to TRBJ1-5; D remains unclear. This CDR3 contains 12 residues. The V and J ends lost 2 bases and 7 bases respectively, with 6 bases between them. Germline V gene lookup returns CDR1 SGHVS and CDR2 FNYEAQ. The CDR3 bases are TGTGCCAGCAGCTTATGGAGGCAGCCCCAGCATTTT. Translated, it gives CASSLWRQPQHF.

This clonotype was detected a few times. The chain carries TRBV24-1 and TRBJ2-5; 12 bases line up with TRBD1. CDR3 length: 16 residues. Germline-derived CDR1 and CDR2 are KGHDR and SFDVKD. Germline trimming cut 4 bases from V and 5 bases from J; bases unmatched to any gene: 7. CDR3 sequence: CATSDPGQGAGETQYF. CDR3 nucleotide sequence: TGTGCCACCAGTGACCCGGGACAGGGGGCAGGGGAGACCCAGTACTTC.

The chain couples TRBV29-1 to TRBJ1-2; D perhaps matches TRBD1 (5 bases). The CDR3 has 14 amino acids. CDR1 is SQVTM and CDR2 is ANQGSEA in the germline V gene. Trimming took off 4 bases at V and 6 bases at J, with 18 bases between the two ends. CDR3 in DNA: TGCAGCGTTGTCCCGACAGACTGGCAGGATGGCTACACCTTC. It yields the protein CSVVPTDWQDGYTF.